Sequencing of this T cell receptor beta chain was carried out in a study of control samples from healthy donors and cancer patients. Germline lookup yields CDR1 SGHNT and CDR2 YYREEE (reference sequence). This CDR3 has 16 residues. The V segment lost 4 bases and the J segment 3 bases; nucleotides outside the gene matches: 9. Here immunoSEQ multiplex PCR was the method, and the copy in TCRdb shows in-frame clones only, minus some. Of around 70,000 clones in the sample, roughly 93% were seen once. This TCR derives from a woman in her thirties in good health. Sequencing was carried out using blood. The chain is built from TRBV5-4 and TRBJ1-2; 10 bases are a match to TRBD1. In DNA form, the CDR3 reads TGTGCCAGCAGCCGGCGACAGGGGGCGCTGGACTATGGCTACACCTTC. It codes for CASSRRQGALDYGYTF. Filled out from reference TRBV5-4 and TRBJ1-2, the complete variable domain reads ETGVTQSPTHLIKTRGQQVTLRCSSQSGHNTVSWYQQALGQGPQFIFQYYREEENGRGNFPPRFSGLQFPNYSSELNVNALELDDSALYLCASSRRQGALDYGYTFGSGTRLTVV.